The 14 T cell receptor beta chains listed next were all sequenced from one sample in a study of cytomegalovirus exposure and HLA in healthy donors. This PCR relied on a set of 60 Vbeta primers and 13 Jbeta primers. Clones were sequenced by immunoSEQ multiplex PCR, and TCRdb holds only the in-frame ones, with some missing. The sample holds 300,000 or so clones, approximately 85% seen once. Sequenced input: PBMCs. The source is a woman between 40 and 55 years old in good health and CMV-seropositive.

The chain has TRBV18 and TRBJ2-1, with D perhaps matching TRBD1 (6 bases). Trimming cost V 4 bases and J 0 bases, with 22 bases left between them. Looked up from germline, CDR1 is KGHSH and CDR2 is LQKENI. The CDR3 loop spans 19 amino acids. CDR3 residues: CASSQVEPRTVSSYNEQFF. The DNA for the CDR3 is TGTGCCAGCTCACAGGTAGAACCCAGGACAGTGAGCTCCTACAATGAGCAGTTCTTC. The variable domain in full, with the rest retrieved from reference TRBV18 and TRBJ2-1, is NAGVMQNPRHLVRRRGQEARLRCSPMKGHSHVYWYRQLPEEGLKFMVYLQKENIIDESGMPKERFSAEFPKEGPSILRIQQVVRGDSAAYFCASSQVEPRTVSSYNEQFFGPGTRLTVL.

The sample holds one count of this clone. The rearrangement links TRBV28 to TRBJ1-5; perhaps TRBD1 as D (6 bases). From germline, CDR1 is MDHEN and CDR2 SYDVKM. The CDR3 extends over 14 amino acids. V was clipped by 6 bases and J by 7 bases, with 16 bases between them. The CDR3 DNA is TGTGCCAGCAGCCCCCTGGACAGTCGGCAGCCCCAGCATTTT. Protein: CASSPLDSRQPQHF.

The V and J genes are TRBV27 and TRBJ1-5, with unresolved D. The CDR3 is 15 residues long. Looked up from germline, CDR1 is MNHEY and CDR2 is SMNVEV (reference sequence). V lost 4 bases and J 2 bases, leaving 12 bases between the germline ends. The DNA for the CDR3 is TGTGCCAGCAGTTCCTCGGGTACGGGCAATCAGCCCCAGCATTTT. Protein product: CASSSSGTGNQPQHF.

The J gene is TRBJ2-3, the V gene TRBV7-3; tentatively, D is TRBD1 (5 bases). Germline lookup yields CDR1 SGHTA and CDR2 FQGTGA. CDR3 length equals 16 residues. V shed 1 base and J shed 6 bases, with 17 bases lying between them. The CDR3 DNA is TGTGCCAGCAGCTTAATCGGGCCAGGGTCCCGTGATACGCAGTATTTT. It yields the protein CASSLIGPGSRDTQYF.

CDR3 in amino acids: CASSWGGYNYGYTF. The CDR3 DNA reads TGTGCCAGCAGTTGGGGGGGGTACAACTATGGCTACACCTTC. The chain carries TRBV28 and TRBJ1-2, with a tentative D call TRBD1 (5 bases). This CDR3 is 14 amino acids long. Looked up from germline, CDR1 is MDHEN and CDR2 is SYDVKM. The V and J ends lost 4 bases and 2 bases respectively, with 11 bases between them.

This clone was detected only a few times. The chain has TRBV7-2 and TRBJ2-1; TRBD2 matches at 8 bases. This CDR3 spans 16 amino acids. Trimming took 1 base from V and 4 from J; bases not matched to a gene: 6. CDR1 SGHTA and CDR2 FQGNSA come from the germline V gene. CDR3 loop: CASSLVVSSGYNEQFF. CDR3 DNA: TGTGCCAGCAGCTTAGTGGTATCTAGCGGGTACAATGAGCAGTTCTTC.

This rearrangement joins TRBV27 to TRBJ2-7, with 11 bases lining up with TRBD1. There are 15 residues in the CDR3. V dropped 7 bases and J dropped 3; count of bases not matched to a gene: 8. CDR1 and CDR2 from the germline V gene are MNHEY and SMNVEV (reference sequence). The CDR3 DNA reads as TGTGCCAGCAAGATATCCGGGACAGGGGGCTACGAGCAGTACTTC. Translation gives CASKISGTGGYEQYF.

This clone showed up just a few times. The V call is TRBV29-1, the J call TRBJ1-1, with D uncertain. The V end lost 3 bases, the J end lost 4 bases, and 12 bases lay between the germline ends. This CDR3 region has 13 residues. CDR1 SQVTM and CDR2 ANQGSEA come from the germline V gene. The CDR3 spells CSVEVSTGTEAFF. In nucleotides, the CDR3 is TGCAGCGTTGAGGTATCAACGGGCACTGAAGCTTTCTTT.

The rearrangement uses TRBV18 and TRBJ2-3, with 10 bases aligning to TRBD1. The junction had 3 bases not matched to a gene; V was cut back by 2 bases and J by 1 base. The CDR3 spans 16 residues. Germline values: CDR1 KGHSH, CDR2 LQKENI. CDR3 in DNA: TGTGCCAGCTCACCAGTCGGGACAGGGGGCACAGATACGCAGTATTTT. Its translation is CASSPVGTGGTDTQYF.

V usage is TRBV7-2 and J usage is TRBJ2-1; TRBD2 is a possible D gene (6 bases). Germline V gives CDR1 SGHTA, CDR2 FQGNSA. The ends were cut back, 5 bases at V and 7 bases at J, with 21 bases in the middle. This CDR3 region has 16 residues. The chain's CDR3 is CASSPPGGKGWNEQFF. Written as DNA, the CDR3 is TGTGCCAGCAGCCCCCCTGGCGGGAAAGGATGGAATGAGCAGTTCTTC. Filled out from reference TRBV7-2 and TRBJ2-1, the complete variable domain reads GAGVSQSPSNKVTEKGKDVELRCDPISGHTALYWYRQSLGQGLEFLIYFQGNSAPDKSGLPSDRFSAERTGGSVSTLTIQRTQQEDSAVYLCASSPPGGKGWNEQFFGPGTRLTVL.

This clone was picked up one time. Other DNA sequences within the sample encode an identical CDR3. The V gene is TRBV9, the J gene TRBJ1-6; perhaps TRBD1 as D (5 bases). This CDR3 is built from 15 residues. Germline lookup yields CDR1 SGDLS and CDR2 YYNGEE. V was clipped by 0 bases and J by 7 bases, with 11 bases between them. The CDR3 DNA reads as TGTGCCAGCAGCGTAGAGGGTCAGGGAAATTCACCCCTCCACTTT. Its protein product is CASSVEGQGNSPLHF.

The rearrangement links TRBV6-5 to TRBJ1-5, with D tentatively TRBD1 (6 bases). The CDR3 covers 13 residues. Trimming shortened V by 5 bases and J by 7 bases, and 12 bases separated the two germline ends. Germline CDR1 MNHEY, CDR2 SVGAGI. This CDR3 reads CASSTTGRQPQHF. CDR3 DNA sequence: TGTGCCAGCAGTACCACAGGGCGGCAGCCCCAGCATTTT.

This chain uses TRBV1 with TRBJ2-5; the D call in the table, TRBD1, was not verified against the DNA. TRBV1 is described as a pseudogene. The CDR3 spans 14 residues. CDR3: CTSSQGPDQETQYF. The CDR3, as DNA: TGCACCAGCAGCCAGGGGCCGGACCAAGAGACCCAGTACTTC.

The chain carries TRBV28 and TRBJ1-5; TRBD1 is a possible D gene (6 bases). With 2 bases removed from V and 9 bases from J, the gap between germline ends came to 14 bases. The V gene's germline CDR1 is MDHEN and CDR2 SYDVKM. The CDR3 runs to 14 residues. In nucleotides, the CDR3 is TGTGCCAGCAGTTTAGACAGGTCTCCGCGGCCCCAGCATTTT. It codes for CASSLDRSPRPQHF.